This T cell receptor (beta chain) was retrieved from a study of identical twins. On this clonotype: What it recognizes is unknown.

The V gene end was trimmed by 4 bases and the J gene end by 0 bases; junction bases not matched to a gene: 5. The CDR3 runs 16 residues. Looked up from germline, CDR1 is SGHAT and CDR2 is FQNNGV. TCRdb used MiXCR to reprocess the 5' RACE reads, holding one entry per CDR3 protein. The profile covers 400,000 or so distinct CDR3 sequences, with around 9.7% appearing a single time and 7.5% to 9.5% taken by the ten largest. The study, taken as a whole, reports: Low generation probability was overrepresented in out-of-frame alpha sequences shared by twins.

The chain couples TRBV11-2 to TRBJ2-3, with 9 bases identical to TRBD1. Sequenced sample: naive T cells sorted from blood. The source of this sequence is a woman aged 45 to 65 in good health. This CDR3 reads CASSSDRGISTDTQYF. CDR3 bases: TGTGCCAGCAGCTCGGACAGGGGAATTAGCACAGATACGCAGTATTTT.